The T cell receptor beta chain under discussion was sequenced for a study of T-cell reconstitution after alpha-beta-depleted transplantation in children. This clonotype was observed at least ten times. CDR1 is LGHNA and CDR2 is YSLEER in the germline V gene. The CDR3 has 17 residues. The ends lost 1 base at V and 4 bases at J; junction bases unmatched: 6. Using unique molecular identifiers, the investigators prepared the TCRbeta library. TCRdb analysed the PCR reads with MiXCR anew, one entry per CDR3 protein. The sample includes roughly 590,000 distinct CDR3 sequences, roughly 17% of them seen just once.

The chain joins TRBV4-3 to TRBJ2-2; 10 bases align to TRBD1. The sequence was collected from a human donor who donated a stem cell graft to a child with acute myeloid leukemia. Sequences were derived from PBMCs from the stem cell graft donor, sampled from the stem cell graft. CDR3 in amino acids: CASSQAPGQGSTGELFF. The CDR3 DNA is TGCGCCAGCAGCCAAGCTCCGGGACAGGGGAGCACCGGGGAGCTGTTTTTT.